This T cell receptor (beta chain) was retrieved from a study of molecular identifiers for immune sequencing clone quantification. Listed TCR primers and previously described methods were used for bulk TCR libraries. TCRdb re-derived calls from the PCR reads in MiXCR, one entry per CDR3 protein. There are about 510,000 distinct CDR3 sequences in the sample; about a fifth occur only once, and approximately 0.8% lies in the top ten. There are 16 residues in the CDR3. V lost 4 bases, J lost 1 base, and 6 bases stayed unmatched. Sorted naive CD8 T cells, roughly 19,000 to 1,100,000, were sequenced from 10%, 30% or 50% RNA.

The chain has TRBV12-3 or TRBV12-4 and TRBJ2-5, with 10 bases fitting TRBD2. The sequence came from a human donor in good health. Some libraries in this study had Jurkat cell RNA spiked in. Sequences were obtained from naive CD8+ T cells from blood, with Jurkat cell RNA spiked in. Subset specified: FACS-sorted CD8+CD4-CCR7+CD45RA+ naive T cells. This CDR3 reads CASSSRTSGIQETQYF. The CDR3 region has the DNA TGTGCCAGCAGTTCCAGGACTAGCGGAATCCAAGAGACCCAGTACTTC.